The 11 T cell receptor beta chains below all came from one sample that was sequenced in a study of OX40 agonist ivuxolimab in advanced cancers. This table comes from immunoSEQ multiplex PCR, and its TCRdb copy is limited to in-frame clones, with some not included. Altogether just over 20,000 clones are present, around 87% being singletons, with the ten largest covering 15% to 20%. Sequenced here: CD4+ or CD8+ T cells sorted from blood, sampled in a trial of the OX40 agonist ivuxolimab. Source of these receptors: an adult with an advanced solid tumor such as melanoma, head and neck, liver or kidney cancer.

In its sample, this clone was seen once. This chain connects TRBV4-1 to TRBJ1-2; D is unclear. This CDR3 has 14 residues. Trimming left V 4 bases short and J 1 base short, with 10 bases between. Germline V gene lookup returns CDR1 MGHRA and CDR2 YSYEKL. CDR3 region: CASSPYGSNYGYTF. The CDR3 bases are TGCGCCAGCAGCCCCTATGGCAGTAACTATGGCTACACCTTC.

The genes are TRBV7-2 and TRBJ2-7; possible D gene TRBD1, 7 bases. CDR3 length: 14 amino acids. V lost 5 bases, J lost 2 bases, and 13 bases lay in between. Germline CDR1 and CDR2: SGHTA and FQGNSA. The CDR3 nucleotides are TGTGCCAGCAGCCCGGGCAGGGGGGCCTACGAGCAGTACTTC. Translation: CASSPGRGAYEQYF.

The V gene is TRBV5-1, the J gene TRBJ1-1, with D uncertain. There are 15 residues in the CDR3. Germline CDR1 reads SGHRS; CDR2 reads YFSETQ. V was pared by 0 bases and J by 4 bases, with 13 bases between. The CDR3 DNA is TGCGCCAGCAGCTTGGACCACCCATACGGCACTGAAGCTTTCTTT. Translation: CASSLDHPYGTEAFF.

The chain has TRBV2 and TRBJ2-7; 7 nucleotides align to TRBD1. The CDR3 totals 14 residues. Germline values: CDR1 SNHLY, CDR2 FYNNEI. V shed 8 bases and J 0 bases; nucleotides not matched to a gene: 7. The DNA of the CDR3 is TGTGCCAGCGGCCACGGGACAGACTCCTACGAGCAGTACTTC. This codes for CASGHGTDSYEQYF.

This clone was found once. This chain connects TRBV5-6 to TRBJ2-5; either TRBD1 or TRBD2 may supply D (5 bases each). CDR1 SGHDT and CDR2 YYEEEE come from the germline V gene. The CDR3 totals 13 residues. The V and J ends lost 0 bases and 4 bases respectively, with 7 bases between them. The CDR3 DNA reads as TGTGCCAGCAGCTTGGCTGGGGGAGAGACCCAGTACTTC. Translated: CASSLAGGETQYF.

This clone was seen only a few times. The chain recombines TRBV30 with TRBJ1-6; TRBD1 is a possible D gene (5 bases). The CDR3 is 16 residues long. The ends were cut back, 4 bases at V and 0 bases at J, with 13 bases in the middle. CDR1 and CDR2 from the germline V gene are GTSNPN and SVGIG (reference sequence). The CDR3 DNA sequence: TGTGCCTGGAAGGGCAGGGAAAGCTCCTATAATTCACCCCTCCACTTT. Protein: CAWKGRESSYNSPLHF.

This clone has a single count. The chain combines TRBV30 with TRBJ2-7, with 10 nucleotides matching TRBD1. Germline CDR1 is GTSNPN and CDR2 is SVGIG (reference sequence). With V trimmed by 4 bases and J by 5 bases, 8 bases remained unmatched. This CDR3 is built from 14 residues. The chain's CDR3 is CAWTTGTGVNEQYF. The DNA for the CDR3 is TGTGCCTGGACCACAGGGACAGGGGTCAACGAGCAGTACTTC.

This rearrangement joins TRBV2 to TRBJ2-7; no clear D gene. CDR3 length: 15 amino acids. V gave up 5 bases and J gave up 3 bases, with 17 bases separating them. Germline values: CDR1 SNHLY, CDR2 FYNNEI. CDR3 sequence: CASSLPGVGFYEQYF. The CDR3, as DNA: TGTGCCAGCAGTCTCCCTGGGGTGGGGTTCTACGAGCAGTACTTC. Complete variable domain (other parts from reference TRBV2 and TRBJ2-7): EPEVTQTPSHQVTQMGQEVILRCVPISNHLYFYWYRQILGQKVEFLVSFYNNEISEKSEIFDDQFSVERPDGSNFTLKIRSTKLEDSAMYFCASSLPGVGFYEQYFGPGTRLTVT.

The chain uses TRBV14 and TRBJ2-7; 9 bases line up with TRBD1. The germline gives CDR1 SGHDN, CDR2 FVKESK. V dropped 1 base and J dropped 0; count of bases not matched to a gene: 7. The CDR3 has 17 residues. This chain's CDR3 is CASSQVSGTGSSYEQYF. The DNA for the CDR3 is TGTGCCAGCAGCCAAGTTTCCGGGACAGGGAGCTCCTACGAGCAGTACTTC.

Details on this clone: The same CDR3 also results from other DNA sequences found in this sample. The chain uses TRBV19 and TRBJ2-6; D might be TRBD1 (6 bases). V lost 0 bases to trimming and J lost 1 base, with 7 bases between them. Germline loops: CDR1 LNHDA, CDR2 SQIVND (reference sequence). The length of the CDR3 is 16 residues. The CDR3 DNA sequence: TGTGCCAGTAGTATAGACAGGGGATCTGGGGCCAACGTCCTGACTTTC. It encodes CASSIDRGSGANVLTF.

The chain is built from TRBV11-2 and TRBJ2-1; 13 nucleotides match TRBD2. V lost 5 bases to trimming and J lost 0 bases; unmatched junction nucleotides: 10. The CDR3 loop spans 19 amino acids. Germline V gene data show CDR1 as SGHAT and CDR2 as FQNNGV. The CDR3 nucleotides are TGTGCCAGCAGCCCGGGACTAGCGGGGTTAAAAAGCTCCTACAATGAGCAGTTCTTC. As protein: CASSPGLAGLKSSYNEQFF.